This passage covers 24 T cell receptor beta chains from one sample sequenced in a study of T-cell memory formation after mild COVID-19. TCRdb independently ran MiXCR on the 5' RACE reads; one entry per CDR3 protein. The repertoire holds 550,000 to 600,000 distinct CDR3 sequences, 17% seen once, with around 8.1% in the top ten. The sample consisted of PBMCs or a T cell subset sorted from them (not recorded which). Source of these receptors: an adult woman who had mild COVID-19 (a few samples of this study predate the infection). Cell type and time point are not known.

The V call is TRBV6-5, the J call TRBJ1-2; TRBD1 matches 7 bases. Germline V gene lookup returns CDR1 MNHEY and CDR2 SVGAGI. V lost 5 bases, J lost 6 bases, and 12 bases stayed unmatched. The CDR3 runs to 15 residues. The CDR3 DNA is TGTGCCAGCAGTAAACGCCCGACAGGGATTGATGGCTACACCTTC. The encoded protein is CASSKRPTGIDGYTF.

In this sample, this clonotype turned up a few times. The chain couples TRBV7-9 to TRBJ2-7, with 7 bases that match TRBD1. Germline-derived CDR1 and CDR2 are SEHNR and FQNEAQ (reference sequence). The CDR3 extends over 15 amino acids. The J segment lost 1 base and the V segment lost 2 bases, leaving 5 bases of the junction unmatched. The CDR3 DNA reads as TGTGCCAGCAGCTTATCCCAGGGACAGTCCTACGAGCAGTACTTC. Its translation is CASSLSQGQSYEQYF.

The rearrangement uses TRBV7-9 and TRBJ1-1; 7 bases fit TRBD1. CDR1 and CDR2 (germline): SEHNR, FQNEAQ (reference sequence). Trimming took 5 bases from V and 6 from J; bases not matched to a gene: 18. The CDR3 is 17 amino acids. The DNA of the CDR3 is TGTGCCAGCAGCCCAAGCCAGGGGCAGGGGGGCAGCTCTGAAGCTTTCTTT. This gives the protein CASSPSQGQGGSSEAFF.

V usage is TRBV11-2 and J usage is TRBJ2-1; D could derive from TRBD1 or TRBD2 (5 bases each). Germline loops: CDR1 SGHAT, CDR2 FQNNGV. The CDR3 runs to 14 residues. Trimming pared 0 bases from V and 9 bases from J, leaving 12 bases between. CDR3 amino acids: CASSLDIWGTEQFF. The CDR3 DNA reads as TGTGCCAGCAGCTTAGATATTTGGGGGACTGAGCAGTTCTTC.

The V and J genes are TRBV11-2 and TRBJ1-6; possible D gene TRBD1, 6 bases. Germline V gene lookup returns CDR1 SGHAT and CDR2 FQNNGV. The V gene lost 5 bases and the J gene lost 8 bases, with 19 bases spanning the gap. The length of the CDR3 is 16 residues. The CDR3: CASSTPDRARDSPLHF. Here the CDR3 DNA reads TGTGCCAGCAGCACCCCGGACAGAGCTCGGGATTCACCCCTCCACTTT.

This clonotype was counted between two and nine times. The CDR3 coding sequence is TGTGCCACCAGTGGTGGGGGCTACGAGCAGTACTTC. It is translated as CATSGGGYEQYF. The chain couples TRBV24-1 to TRBJ2-7; D may correspond to TRBD1 or TRBD2 (5 bases each). The V end lost 5 bases, the J end lost 3 bases, and 7 bases lay between the germline ends. The germline CDR1 and CDR2 sequences are KGHDR and SFDVKD. The CDR3 sequence is 12 residues long.

V is TRBV6-5 and J is TRBJ2-3; D call uncertain. From germline, CDR1 is MNHEY and CDR2 SVGAGI. Deletions cut 2 bases from V and 8 bases from J, with 11 bases between. The CDR3 loop spans 13 amino acids. The CDR3 spells CASSYISVGTQYF. In DNA, the CDR3 is TGTGCCAGCAGTTACATCAGCGTTGGTACGCAGTATTTT.

The rearrangement links TRBV6-5 to TRBJ2-7; D is unclear. Germline V gene sequence: CDR1 MNHEY, CDR2 SVGAGI. The CDR3 loop spans 13 amino acids. The ends were cut back, 6 bases at V and 1 base at J, with 10 bases in the middle. CDR3 nucleotide sequence: TGTGCCAGCAGCATTAACTGGTCCTACGAGCAGTACTTC. Its protein product is CASSINWSYEQYF.

V and J are TRBV4-1 and TRBJ2-1; 9 nucleotides match TRBD1. The CDR3 sequence is 16 residues long. The ends lost 8 bases at V and 4 bases at J; junction bases unmatched: 12. Germline CDR1 reads MGHRA; CDR2 reads YSYEKL. The CDR3 nucleotides read TGCGCCAGCTCTCCCGACGACAGGGGGATTTACAATGAGCAGTTCTTC. Amino acids: CASSPDDRGIYNEQFF.

This clonotype occurred a few times. The rearrangement uses TRBV7-3 and TRBJ2-5, with D hard to call. V lost 2 bases and J 5 bases, leaving 12 bases between the germline ends. Per germline, CDR1 SGHTA and CDR2 FQGTGA. The CDR3 length is 14 residues. DNA of the CDR3: TGTGCCAGCAGCTTAGACTTTCGGGCGGAGACCCAGTACTTC. Its translation is CASSLDFRAETQYF. The variable domain in full, with the rest retrieved from reference TRBV7-3 and TRBJ2-5, is GAGVSQTPSNKVTEKGKYVELRCDPISGHTALYWYRQSLGQGPEFLIYFQGTGAADDSGLPNDRFFAVRPEGSVSTLKIQRTERGDSAVYLCASSLDFRAETQYFGPGTRLLVL.

This sequence joins TRBV20-1 and TRBJ1-1, with a tentative D call TRBD1 (6 bases). This CDR3 is built from 14 residues. Trimming shortened V by 0 bases and J by 0 bases, and 8 bases separated the two germline ends. Per germline, CDR1 DFQATT and CDR2 SNEGSKA (reference sequence). The DNA of the CDR3 is TGCAGTGCTAGAGATCGGACAGTGAACACTGAAGCTTTCTTT. Translating it yields CSARDRTVNTEAFF.

CDR3 coding DNA: TGTGCCAGCGCTATGCGTCCTAGCGGGAGCTTCGGTGAGCAGTTCTTC. It yields the protein CASAMRPSGSFGEQFF. V usage is TRBV4-2 and J usage is TRBJ2-1; 10 bases match TRBD2. Per the germline V gene, CDR1 is LGHNA and CDR2 is YNFKEQ. Unmatched junction bases numbered 16, after V lost 8 bases and J lost 9 bases. This CDR3 has 16 amino acids.

The sample holds a few counts of this clonotype. This chain links TRBV7-3 with TRBJ1-2; TRBD1 matches at 8 bases. Germline trimming cut 5 bases from V and 2 bases from J; bases unmatched to any gene: 7. Germline V gene sequence: CDR1 SGHTA, CDR2 FQGTGA. This CDR3 has 15 amino acids. The CDR3 sequence: CASSHTGGSNYGYTF. The CDR3 DNA reads TGTGCCAGCAGCCATACAGGGGGATCGAACTATGGCTACACCTTC.

This sequence joins TRBV4-1 and TRBJ2-3; 10 nucleotides line up with TRBD2. The germline gives CDR1 MGHRA, CDR2 YSYEKL. The V and J ends lost 2 bases and 4 bases, in that order; junction bases with no gene match: 12. The length of the CDR3 is 18 residues. This chain's CDR3 is CASSQWVPSGGLSDTQYF. DNA for the CDR3: TGCGCCAGCAGCCAATGGGTCCCTAGCGGGGGCCTATCAGATACGCAGTATTTT.

This rearrangement joins TRBV6-5 to TRBJ1-1, with D uncertain. Germline V lookup: CDR1 MNHEY, CDR2 SVGAGI. The V end was cut by 1 base, the J end by 4 bases, with 4 bases between. This CDR3 has 12 amino acids. CDR3 in amino acids: CASSYYGTEAFF. DNA for the CDR3: TGTGCCAGCAGTTACTATGGCACTGAAGCTTTCTTT.

V usage is TRBV5-1 and J usage is TRBJ2-5, with D perhaps TRBD1 (6 bases). Per germline, CDR1 SGHRS and CDR2 YFSETQ. The ends were cut back, 0 bases at V and 2 bases at J, with 14 bases in the middle. The CDR3 has 16 residues. The DNA of the CDR3 is TGCGCCAGCAGCTTGGGGGGGCTTGCCCAACAAGAGACCCAGTACTTC. Translation: CASSLGGLAQQETQYF.

This clonotype was counted a few times. The chain uses TRBV18 and TRBJ2-5; a weak D match, TRBD2 (5 bases). The CDR3 extends over 14 amino acids. The V end lost 1 base, the J end lost 2 bases, and 8 bases lay between the germline ends. CDR1 and CDR2 from the germline V gene are KGHSH and LQKENI. CDR3 nucleotide sequence: TGTGCCAGCTCACCACGGGAGTTACAAGAGACCCAGTACTTC. This codes for CASSPRELQETQYF.

This clonotype was counted a few times. The chain combines TRBV29-1 with TRBJ2-7, with D possibly TRBD1 on 6 matching bases. V was shortened by 7 bases and J by 2 bases, with 12 bases between the two germline ends. The CDR3 has 12 residues. CDR1 is SQVTM and CDR2 is ANQGSEA in the germline V gene. CDR3 nucleotides: TGCAGCGCCGGGGACATTACCTACGAGCAGTACTTC. It yields the protein CSAGDITYEQYF.

CDR3 sequence reads: CSVPYGGGAFNEQFF. CDR3 DNA: TGCAGCGTTCCGTACGGCGGGGGGGCTTTCAATGAGCAGTTCTTC. This sequence joins TRBV29-1 and TRBJ2-1, with TRBD2 identical over 9 bases. V lost 5 bases and J lost 6; bases outside the gene matches: 11. The CDR3 consists of 15 residues. CDR1 and CDR2 (germline): SQVTM, ANQGSEA.

This clonotype occurred a few times. V gene TRBV2 combines with J gene TRBJ2-2, with 8 bases fitting TRBD2. The CDR3 is made up of 16 amino acids. Unmatched junction bases numbered 6, after V lost 2 bases and J lost 4 bases. Germline CDR1 reads SNHLY; CDR2 reads FYNNEI. Here the CDR3 DNA reads TGTGCCAGCAGTGAATCTGGACTAGCTCTCACCGGGGAGCTGTTTTTT. This gives the protein CASSESGLALTGELFF.

The chain carries TRBV5-5 and TRBJ2-7; TRBD1 or TRBD2 may be the D gene (5 bases each). V dropped 4 bases and J dropped 2 bases, with 10 bases sitting between them. Germline V gene lookup returns CDR1 SGHKS and CDR2 YYEKEE (reference sequence). The CDR3 has 13 amino acids. Here the CDR3 DNA reads TGTGCCAGCAGCCAAAGGGGACCCTACGAGCAGTACTTC. It encodes CASSQRGPYEQYF.

This clonotype was counted only a few times. The rearrangement joins TRBV7-9 to TRBJ2-7; D unclear. The CDR3 extends over 15 amino acids. Trimming shortened V by 5 bases and J by 0 bases, and 14 bases separated the two germline ends. From germline, CDR1 is SEHNR and CDR2 FQNEAQ (reference sequence). CDR3 sequence: CASSPPGFGSYEQYF. The CDR3 DNA reads TGTGCCAGCAGCCCCCCGGGTTTTGGCTCCTACGAGCAGTACTTC.

This clonotype was detected a few times. This rearrangement joins TRBV4-2 to TRBJ2-5; 7 bases agree with TRBD1. Germline lookup yields CDR1 LGHNA and CDR2 YNFKEQ. CDR3 length equals 14 residues. V was pared by 0 bases and J by 5 bases, with 3 bases of the junction left unmatched. CDR3 loop: CASSQDTGVETQYF. DNA of the CDR3: TGTGCCAGCAGCCAAGATACAGGGGTGGAGACCCAGTACTTC.

In this sample, this clonotype turned up a few times. The chain employs TRBV6-5 and TRBJ2-7, with TRBD2 matching over 8 bases. The germline gives CDR1 MNHEY, CDR2 SVGAGI. V shed 5 bases and J 0 bases; nucleotides not matched to a gene: 12. The CDR3 extends over 17 amino acids. Here the CDR3 reads CASSTDDIGRASYEQYF. The CDR3 nucleotides are TGTGCCAGCAGTACCGACGACATCGGGAGGGCCTCCTACGAGCAGTACTTC.